The T cell receptor beta chain under discussion was sequenced for a study of blood T cell repertoires in COVID-19. In the study overall: Whether acute or convalescent, the COVID-19 samples came from the United States, Italy and Spain. From T cells, B-cell-depleted T cells, or PBMCs came the material, which was cDNA or gDNA.

Seattle's cohort entered during active infection and was followed longitudinally. Under the authors' procedure: The authors estimated nucleated cell counts from reference gene primer amplification. Profiling relied on immunoSEQ multiplex PCR, and the TCRdb table lists in-frame clones only, not all of them. V, J and clone size were drawn from that table, and D and trimming were deduced from the DNA. The sample has tens of thousands of clones, around nine tenths seen once. With V trimmed by 1 base and J by 9 bases, 3 bases remained unmatched. Germline CDR1 SGDLS, CDR2 YYNGEE. The CDR3 is 15 amino acids.

The sequencing input was peripheral blood. This sequence originates from a woman aged 60-75 years with COVID-19, enrolled during active disease. This sequence joins TRBV9 and TRBJ1-6; 11 positions match TRBD1. The CDR3 loop reads CASSVSGTGGSPLHF. CDR3 bases: TGTGCCAGCAGCGTATCCGGGACAGGGGGTTCACCCCTCCACTTT.